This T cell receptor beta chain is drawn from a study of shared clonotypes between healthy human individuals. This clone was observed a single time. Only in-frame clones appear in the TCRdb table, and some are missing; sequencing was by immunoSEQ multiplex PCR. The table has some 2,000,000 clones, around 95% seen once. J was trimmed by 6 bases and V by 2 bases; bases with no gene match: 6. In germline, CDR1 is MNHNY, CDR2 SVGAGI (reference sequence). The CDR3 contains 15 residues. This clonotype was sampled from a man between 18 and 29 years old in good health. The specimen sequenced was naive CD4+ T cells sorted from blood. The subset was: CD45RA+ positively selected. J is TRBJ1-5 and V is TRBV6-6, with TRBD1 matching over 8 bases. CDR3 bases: TGTGCCAGCAGTTACGGGACAGGCTCCTCTCAGCCCCAGCATTTT. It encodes CASSYGTGSSQPQHF.